A single sample gave rise to the 8 T cell receptor beta chains below, sequenced in a study of TIL therapy for anti-PD-1-resistant metastatic lung cancer. Stated time point: pre-treatment sample, taken before nivolumab and TIL therapy. Most excised metastases sampled were pleural nodules or supraclavicular lymph nodes. The immunoSEQ assay was v3. Using immunoSEQ multiplex PCR, the repertoire was profiled, and TCRdb retains in-frame clones only, with some absent. The sample lists fewer than 15,000 clones; 66% were seen once. Sequencing used tumor tissue, obtained at baseline. All receptors come from a woman between 30 and 80 years old with non-small cell lung cancer.

This clone was seen a handful of times. V usage is TRBV2 and J usage is TRBJ2-1; 8 nucleotides match TRBD2. Germline V gene data show CDR1 as SNHLY and CDR2 as FYNNEI. The CDR3 spans 15 residues. The trim removed 6 bases at V and 3 bases at J, leaving 7 bases unmatched. CDR3 loop: CASRAREGLYNEQFF. The DNA of the CDR3 is TGTGCCAGCAGGGCCCGGGAGGGCCTCTACAATGAGCAGTTCTTC.

V is TRBV6-5 and J is TRBJ2-2; D possibly corresponds to TRBD1 (6 bases). This CDR3 region has 15 residues. CDR1 and CDR2 from the germline V gene are MNHEY and SVGAGI. With 10 bases removed from V and 1 base from J, the gap between germline ends came to 16 bases. The CDR3 loop reads CATRSPGQNTGELFF. DNA of the CDR3: TGTGCCACCCGTTCCCCGGGACAGAACACCGGGGAGCTGTTTTTT.

The chain has TRBV6-1 and TRBJ2-6; no definite D call. Germline values: CDR1 MNHNS, CDR2 SASEGT. This CDR3 spans 13 amino acids. V was clipped by 2 bases and J by 1 base, with 0 bases between them. CDR3 protein: CASSESGANVLTF. The CDR3 DNA sequence: TGTGCCAGCAGTGAATCTGGGGCCAACGTCCTGACTTTC.

The V and J genes are TRBV28 and TRBJ1-1; D is unclear. V dropped 7 bases and J dropped 0 bases, with 9 bases sitting between them. The length of the CDR3 is 13 residues. The germline V gene encodes CDR1 MDHEN and CDR2 SYDVKM. The CDR3 DNA is TGTGCCAGCACAGAGGACCTGAACACTGAAGCTTTCTTT. Protein sequence: CASTEDLNTEAFF.

This clone has more than one count but fewer than ten. V and J are TRBV7-9 and TRBJ1-4; 7 bases align to TRBD1. Germline CDR1 reads SEHNR; CDR2 reads FQNEAQ (reference sequence). V lost 5 bases to trimming and J lost 3 bases; unmatched junction nucleotides: 0. The CDR3 sequence is 13 residues long. In nucleotides, the CDR3 is TGTGCCAGCAGCGGGACAGCTAATGAAAAACTGTTTTTT. Protein: CASSGTANEKLFF.

The rearrangement links TRBV10-3 to TRBJ2-3; 10 bases line up with TRBD2. Germline lookup yields CDR1 ENHRY and CDR2 SYGVKD. J lost 0 bases, V lost 10 bases, and 7 bases had no gene match. CDR3 length equals 15 residues. The CDR3, as DNA: TGTGCCACCGTTCGGACTAGCGGTAGCACAGATACGCAGTATTTT. It specifies CATVRTSGSTDTQYF.

This chain connects TRBV15 to TRBJ1-1; D possibly corresponds to TRBD1 (5 bases). The CDR3 loop spans 17 amino acids. Germline V gene data show CDR1 as LNHNV and CDR2 as YYDKDF (reference sequence). V was cut by 5 bases and J by 1 base, with 20 bases left in between. The CDR3 region has the DNA TGTGCCACCAGCGGAGGAGTCTCCAGGGTTAGGAACACTGAAGCTTTCTTT. Its protein is CATSGGVSRVRNTEAFF.

The chain recombines TRBV5-1 with TRBJ1-1; 9 positions agree with TRBD1. CDR1 and CDR2 (germline): SGHRS, YFSETQ. After removal of 4 bases from V and 4 bases from J, the junction contained 8 bases not matched to a gene. This CDR3 has 15 residues. CDR3 loop: CASSQTGGDITEAFF. CDR3 sequence (DNA): TGCGCCAGCAGCCAGACAGGGGGAGATATCACTGAAGCTTTCTTT.